These T cell receptor beta chains were read from a single sample in a study of cytotoxic CD8 clonotypes in ibrutinib-treated CLL. Some clones are missing from TCRdb's copy, which holds only in-frame ones; the method was immunoSEQ multiplex PCR. Altogether approximately 30,000 clones are present, almost 70% being singletons, with the ten largest covering approximately 58%. The sequences come from PBMCs, collected after 24 months of ibrutinib treatment. The receptors come from a human donor with chronic lymphocytic leukemia. The CDR3 runs from the conserved cysteine through the conserved F or W. D genes are given only for firm matches. Part of the rows lack a size; the others show once, few, many or a class for expanded clones.

>TRBJ1-1|12|.|once|TRBV30
CAWLKLNTEAFF
TGTGCCTGGCTAAAATTGAACACTGAAGCTTTCTTT
>TRBJ2-7|13|.|.|TRBV9
CASSASFSSEQYF
TGTGCCAGCAGCGCCTCCTTTTCGTCCGAGCAGTACTTC
>TRBJ2-7|11|.|few|TRBV30
CAWSKSYEQYF
TGTGCCTGGAGTAAGTCCTACGAGCAGTACTTC
>TRBJ2-2|14|.|.|TRBV18
CASSPDRNTGELFF
TGTGCCAGCTCACCGGACAGGAACACCGGGGAGCTGTTTTTT
>TRBJ1-1|15|.|.|TRBV5-1
CASSLVGGVGTEAFF
TGCGCCAGCAGCTTGGTTGGGGGAGTGGGCACTGAAGCTTTCTTT
>TRBJ2-1|14|.|.|TRBV6-4
CASSHLGVLTEQFF
TGTGCCAGCAGTCACCTCGGGGTGTTGACTGAGCAGTTCTTC
>TRBJ2-5|13|.|.|TRBV5-1
CASSLDTLGAQYF
TGCGCCAGCAGCTTGGACACCCTGGGGGCCCAGTACTTC
>TRBJ1-5|15|.|.|TRBV7-2
CASSPGQNSNQPQHF
TGTGCCAGCAGCCCAGGACAGAATAGCAATCAGCCCCAGCATTTT
>TRBJ2-2|14|.|.|TRBV7-2
CASRLGANTGELFF
TGTGCCAGCAGACTCGGGGCGAACACCGGGGAGCTGTTTTTT
>TRBJ2-7|12|.|.|TRBV6-1
CASGLRGGEQYF
TGTGCCAGCGGTTTGCGGGGCGGCGAGCAGTACTTC
>TRBJ2-2|15|.|.|TRBV7-7
CASSPQQGNTGELFF
TGTGCTAGCAGCCCTCAACAGGGTAACACCGGGGAGCTGTTTTTT
>TRBJ2-1|14|TRBD2|.|TRBV5-1
CASSFTSGGHEQFF
TGCGCCAGCAGCTTTACTAGCGGGGGACATGAGCAGTTCTTC
>TRBJ2-3|14|TRBD1|.|TRBV5-6
CASSQRTGTDTQYF
TGTGCCAGCAGCCAACGGACAGGGACAGATACGCAGTATTTT
>TRBJ2-5|16|TRBD1|.|TRBV25-1
CASSGGGTGYRETQYF
TGTGCCAGCAGTGGGGGGGGGACAGGGTACCGGGAGACCCAGTACTTC
>TRBJ2-3|16|TRBD2|.|TRBV30
CAWSLGLAGGPDTQYF
TGTGCCTGGAGTCTGGGACTAGCGGGGGGCCCAGATACGCAGTATTTT
>TRBJ2-2|16|.|.|TRBV11-2
CASSLVRGPDTGELFF
TGTGCCAGCAGCTTAGTCCGGGGGCCGGACACCGGGGAGCTGTTTTTT
>TRBJ2-1|12|TRBD2|.|TRBV29-1
CSGGGGASEQFF
TGCAGCGGTGGCGGGGGGGCCTCTGAGCAGTTCTTC
>TRBJ2-5|12|TRBD2|.|TRBV6-1
CASSLAEETQYF
TGTGCCAGCTCGCTAGCGGAAGAGACCCAGTACTTC
>TRBJ1-2|16|TRBD1|once|TRBV25-1
CASSDRGFGPWDGYTF
TGTGCCAGCAGCGACAGGGGATTTGGCCCGTGGGATGGCTACACCTTC
>TRBJ2-7|14|TRBD1|.|TRBV28
CASSFTGGAYEQYF
TGTGCCAGCAGTTTTACAGGGGGCGCGTACGAGCAGTACTTC
>TRBJ2-2|15|.|.|TRBV6-6
CASSPQTRALGELFF
TGTGCCAGCAGCCCTCAAACTAGGGCACTCGGGGAGCTGTTTTTT
>TRBJ2-1|14|.|.|TRBV10-2
CASHTGRPNNEQFF
TGCGCCAGCCACACAGGGAGGCCTAACAATGAGCAGTTCTTC
>TRBJ1-2|12|.|.|TRBV9
CASSAGHYGYTF
TGTGCCAGCAGCGCAGGACACTATGGCTACACCTTC
>TRBJ2-5|12|.|.|TRBV7-2
CASSFRTTAQYF
TGTGCCAGCAGCTTCCGGACGACGGCCCAGTACTTC
>TRBJ2-1|14|.|.|TRBV9
CASSPPDGQNEQFF
TGTGCCAGCAGCCCACCGGACGGGCAAAATGAGCAGTTCTTC
>TRBJ2-7|14|.|.|TRBV2
CASSPRVAGVEQYF
TGTGCCAGCAGTCCTCGGGTGGCAGGGGTCGAGCAGTACTTC
>TRBJ2-7|14|.|few|TRBV19
CASSTTGGTYEQYF
TGTGCCAGTAGTACGACAGGAGGTACCTACGAGCAGTACTTC
>TRBJ2-2|15|TRBD1|.|TRBV5-1
CASSLETGFTGELFF
TGCGCCAGCAGCTTGGAGACAGGGTTTACCGGGGAGCTGTTTTTT
>TRBJ2-7|18|.|.|TRBV5-4
CASSLGAGSIGYSYEQYF
TGTGCCAGCAGCTTGGGAGCCGGGTCGATAGGCTACTCCTACGAGCAGTACTTC
>TRBJ1-5|15|.|.|TRBV6-1
CASSEKVYSNQPQHF
TGTGCCAGCAGTGAAAAAGTATATAGCAATCAGCCCCAGCATTTT
>TRBJ2-2|13|.|.|TRBV18
CASSKGNTGELFF
TGTGCCAGCTCAAAGGGGAACACCGGGGAGCTGTTTTTT
>TRBJ1-5|14|.|.|TRBV6-5
CASRRDSSNQPQHF
TGTGCCAGCAGACGTGACAGTAGCAATCAGCCCCAGCATTTT
>TRBJ2-5|11|.|medium-sized|TRBV19
CASGDTMTQYF
TGTGCCAGTGGGGACACGATGACCCAGTACTTC
>TRBJ2-3|15|.|once|TRBV9
CASTPDRRVTDTQYF
TGTGCCAGCACCCCCGATCGAAGGGTCACAGATACGCAGTATTTT
>TRBJ1-5|13|.|.|TRBV19
CASSSYNNQPQHF
TGTGCCAGTAGTAGTTACAACAATCAGCCCCAGCATTTT
>TRBJ2-7|15|TRBD2|.|TRBV10-3
CAISYGTSGGYEQYF
TGTGCCATCAGTTACGGGACTAGCGGGGGCTACGAGCAGTACTTC
>TRBJ2-1|14|.|.|TRBV19
CASSRASSYNEQFF
TGTGCCAGTAGTAGGGCGAGCTCCTACAATGAGCAGTTCTTC
>TRBJ2-7|13|.|.|TRBV7-2
CASSLIRVDEQYF
TGTGCCAGCAGCTTGATACGAGTGGACGAGCAGTACTTC
>TRBJ2-7|15|.|.|TRBV29-1
CSVEFWSEDLYEQYF
TGCAGCGTTGAATTTTGGTCGGAGGACCTGTACGAGCAGTACTTC
>TRBJ2-7|15|TRBD2|.|TRBV4-1
CASSRGLALNGEQYF
TGCGCCAGCAGCCGGGGACTAGCTTTGAACGGCGAGCAGTACTTC
>TRBJ1-2|14|TRBD1|.|TRBV27
CASSSGQIGGGYTF
TGTGCCAGCAGTTCGGGACAGATCGGTGGTGGCTACACCTTC
>TRBJ2-3|15|TRBD2|.|TRBV29-1
CSVGTSGGVSDTQYF
TGCAGCGTGGGGACTAGCGGGGGGGTATCGGATACGCAGTATTTT
>TRBJ2-3|15|.|.|TRBV9
CASSVGQGGTDTQYF
TGTGCCAGCAGCGTAGGTCAGGGTGGCACAGATACGCAGTATTTT
>TRBJ2-3|14|.|once|TRBV5-1
CASSLESVVDTQYF
TGCGCCAGCAGCTTGGAATCGGTGGTGGATACGCAGTATTTT
>TRBJ2-7|13|TRBD1|.|TRBV28
CASRTGILYEQYF
TGTGCCAGCAGGACAGGGATCTTGTACGAGCAGTACTTC